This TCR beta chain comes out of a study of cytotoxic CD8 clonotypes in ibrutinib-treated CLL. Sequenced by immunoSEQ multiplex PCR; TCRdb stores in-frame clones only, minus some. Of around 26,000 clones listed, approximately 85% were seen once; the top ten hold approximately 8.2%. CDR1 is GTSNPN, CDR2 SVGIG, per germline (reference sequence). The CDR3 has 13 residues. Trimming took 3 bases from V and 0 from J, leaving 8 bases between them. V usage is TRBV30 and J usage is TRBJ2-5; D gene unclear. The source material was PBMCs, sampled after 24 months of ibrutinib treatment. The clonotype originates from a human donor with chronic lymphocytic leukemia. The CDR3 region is CAWRQVNQETQYF. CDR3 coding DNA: TGTGCCTGGAGGCAAGTCAACCAAGAGACCCAGTACTTC.